This entry features one TCR beta chain sequence. MiXCR was run by TCRdb on the RT-PCR reads, yielding one entry per CDR3 protein. The profile shows around 700,000 distinct CDR3 sequences, 13% to 15% of them singletons. This CDR3 comprises 16 residues. With 5 bases clipped from V and 3 bases from J, the junction kept 11 bases outside the gene matches. The germline V gene encodes CDR1 MDHEN and CDR2 SYDVKM. The sample consisted of memory CD4+ T cells from blood. This sequence originates from a female donor in good health, serving as a healthy control. This sequence joins TRBV28 and TRBJ2-3; 7 bases align to TRBD1. The CDR3 loop is CASSHLTGSGTDTQYF. For the CDR3, the DNA is TGTGCCAGCAGTCACCTGACAGGGTCGGGAACAGATACGCAGTATTTT.